This TCR beta chain stems from a study of identical twins. Points from the study as a whole: For out-of-frame alpha sequences shared by twins, low generation probability was in excess.

V dropped 0 bases and J dropped 0; count of bases not matched to a gene: 1. Germline CDR1 is SGHRS and CDR2 is YFSETQ. The CDR3 runs 16 residues. This clonotype was observed at least ten times. Its specificity is not known. Each CDR3 protein gets one entry after TCRdb re-called the 5' RACE reads with MiXCR. Among approximately 210,000 distinct CDR3 sequences listed, around a tenth were seen once. The genes are TRBV5-1 and TRBJ2-3; TRBD2 aligns across 10 bases. This TCR was recovered from a woman between 18 and 30 years old in good health. Specimen: memory (CD45RO+) T cells sorted from blood. As DNA, the CDR3 is TGCGCCAGCAGCTTGGAGCGGGGGGGAAGCACAGATACGCAGTATTTT. It specifies CASSLERGGSTDTQYF.